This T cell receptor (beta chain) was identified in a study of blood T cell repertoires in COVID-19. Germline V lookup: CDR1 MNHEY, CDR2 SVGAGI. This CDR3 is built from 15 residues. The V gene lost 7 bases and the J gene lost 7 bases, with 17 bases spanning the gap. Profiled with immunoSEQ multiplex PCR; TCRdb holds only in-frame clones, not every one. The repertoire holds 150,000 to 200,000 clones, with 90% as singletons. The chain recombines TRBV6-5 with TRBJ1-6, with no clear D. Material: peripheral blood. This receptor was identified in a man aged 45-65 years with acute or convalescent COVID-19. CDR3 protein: CASTNWRDLNSPLHF. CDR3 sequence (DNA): TGTGCCAGCACCAATTGGAGGGATCTCAATTCACCCCTCCACTTT.